This T cell receptor (beta chain) was sequenced during a study of blood T cell repertoires in COVID-19. The table came from immunoSEQ multiplex PCR; TCRdb's copy has only in-frame clones and leaves some out. This sample has roughly 39,000 clones, with 90% found just once. The germline gives CDR1 LNHNV, CDR2 YYDKDF (reference sequence). The CDR3 runs 14 residues. As for this clone: The germline gene is not matched at one end of the junction; a read error may be the cause.

V and J are TRBV15 and TRBJ2-6; 8 positions agree with TRBD1. This TCR derives from a human donor in a cohort sampled during active COVID-19. The sample comprised peripheral blood. The CDR3 protein is CATSRGQGANVLTF. CDR3 bases: TGTGCCACCAGCAGAGGGCAGGGGGCGAACGTCCTGACTTTC.